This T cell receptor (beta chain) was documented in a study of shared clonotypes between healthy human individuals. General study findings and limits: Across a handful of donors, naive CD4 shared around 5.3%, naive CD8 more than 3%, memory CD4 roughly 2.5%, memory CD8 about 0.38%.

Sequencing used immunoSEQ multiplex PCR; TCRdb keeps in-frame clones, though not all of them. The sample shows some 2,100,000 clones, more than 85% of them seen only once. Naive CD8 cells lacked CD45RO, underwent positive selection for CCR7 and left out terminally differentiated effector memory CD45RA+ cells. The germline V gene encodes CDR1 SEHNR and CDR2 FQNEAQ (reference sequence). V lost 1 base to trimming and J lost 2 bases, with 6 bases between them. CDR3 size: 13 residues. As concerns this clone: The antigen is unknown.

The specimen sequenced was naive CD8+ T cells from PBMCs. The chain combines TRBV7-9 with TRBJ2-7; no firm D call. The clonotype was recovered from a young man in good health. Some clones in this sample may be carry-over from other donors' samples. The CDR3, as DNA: TGTGCCAGCAGCTTAGGCACTACCTACGAGCAGTACTTC. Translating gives CASSLGTTYEQYF.